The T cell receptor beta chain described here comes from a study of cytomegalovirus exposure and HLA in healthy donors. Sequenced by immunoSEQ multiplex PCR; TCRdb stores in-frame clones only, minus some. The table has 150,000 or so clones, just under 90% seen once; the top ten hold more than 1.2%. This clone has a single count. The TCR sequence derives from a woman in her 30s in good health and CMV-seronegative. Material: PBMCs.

CDR3 bases: TGTGCCAGCAGTTCCCCTACCCGGGAGGGCTCCTACGAGCAGTACTTC. Protein product: CASSSPTREGSYEQYF. This chain joins TRBV6-5 and TRBJ2-7, with 8 nucleotides matching TRBD2. The V gene end was trimmed by 4 bases and the J gene end by 0 bases; junction bases not matched to a gene: 8. The germline gives CDR1 MNHEY, CDR2 SVGAGI. The CDR3 is 16 residues long.